Listed below are T cell receptor beta chains from one sample, sequenced in a study of brain metastases from non-small cell lung cancer. Sequencing was performed with immunoSEQ multiplex PCR; in TCRdb, only in-frame clones are kept and a portion is missing. The profile shows approximately 1,200 clones, approximately 83% of them singletons. Source material: tissue from a brain metastasis. Receptor source: a donor at least 40 years old with non-small cell lung cancer. Both conserved end residues are part of each CDR3. The D gene is left open where the match is weak. Size is stated for part of the rows, as once, few or many counts, or as a class when the clone is expanded.

V	D	size	J	length	CDR3	DNA
TRBV5-1	.	.	TRBJ2-5	11	CASRLEETQYF	TGCGCCAGCAGGCTGGAAGAGACCCAGTACTTC
TRBV27	.	.	TRBJ1-4	13	CASSLSLKEKLFF	TGTGCCAGCAGTTTATCGTTGAAGGAAAAACTGTTTTTT
TRBV7-9	.	.	TRBJ1-2	17	CASSPTGIAGANYGYTF	TGTGCCAGCAGCCCGACGGGTATAGCGGGAGCTAACTATGGCTACACCTTC
TRBV6-5	.	once	TRBJ1-5	15	CASSPRNPTNQPQHF	TGTGCTAGCAGCCCCAGGAATCCCACAAATCAGCCCCAGCATTTT
TRBV11-3	.	.	TRBJ1-6	12	CASSLQGGPLHF	TGTGCCAGCAGCCTACAGGGTGGGCCCCTCCACTTT
TRBV5-4	.	.	TRBJ1-3	17	CASSLKGELFSGNTIYF	TGTGCCAGCAGCTTAAAGGGGGAATTGTTCTCTGGAAACACCATATATTTT
TRBV5-1	.	once	TRBJ1-2	12	CASSLSGDGYTF	TGCGCCAGCAGCTTGTCAGGAGATGGTTACACCTTC
TRBV18	.	.	TRBJ1-3	16	CASSPYDSSSGNTIYF	TGTGCCAGCTCACCGTACGACTCGAGCTCTGGAAACACCATATATTTT
TRBV7-9	.	few	TRBJ1-2	18	CASSLALGSKAPDYGYTF	TGTGCCAGCAGCTTAGCGCTGGGCAGCAAGGCTCCTGACTATGGCTACACCTTC
TRBV19	.	.	TRBJ2-7	12	CASSSSVYEQYF	TGTGCCAGTAGTAGCTCGGTCTACGAGCAGTACTTC
TRBV28	.	.	TRBJ1-5	11	CASKGNQPQHF	TGTGCCAGCAAGGGCAATCAGCCCCAGCATTTT
TRBV2	TRBD1	.	TRBJ2-2	13	CASFLQGPGELFF	TGTGCCAGCTTCCTACAGGGGCCCGGGGAGCTGTTTTTT
TRBV3-1/TRBV3-2	.	.	TRBJ1-2	16	CASSQSIGAYYYGYTF	TGTGCCAGCAGCCAAAGTATAGGGGCTTACTACTATGGCTACACCTTC
TRBV3-1/TRBV3-2	TRBD1	.	TRBJ1-4	14	CASSDGQGSEKLFF	TGTGCCAGCAGCGACGGACAGGGCAGTGAAAAACTGTTTTTT
TRBV14	.	.	TRBJ1-5	19	CASSQEGRRVNQGNQPQHF	TGTGCCAGCAGCCAAGAGGGTCGCAGAGTAAATCAAGGCAATCAGCCCCAGCATTTT
TRBV21-1	.	.	TRBJ1-1	17	CASSKFCPGTGNTEAFF	TGTGCCAGCAGCAAATTTTGTCCCGGGACAGGGAACACTGAAGCTTTCTTT
TRBV5-1	.	.	TRBJ2-3	14	CASSSGRSFDTQYF	TGCGCCAGCAGCTCGGGGCGATCATTTGATACGCAGTATTTT
TRBV4-1	.	.	TRBJ1-6	17	CASSHGGASSYNSPLHF	TGCGCCAGCAGCCATGGGGGGGCTAGCTCCTATAATTCACCCCTCCACTTT
TRBV28	TRBD2	.	TRBJ2-7	17	CASSSPRTSSPPYEQYF	TGTGCCAGCAGTTCCCCACGGACTAGTTCACCCCCCTACGAGCAGTACTTC
TRBV11-1	TRBD2	.	TRBJ2-3	14	CASRDTSGVDTQYF	TGTGCCAGCAGAGATACTAGCGGGGTAGATACGCAGTATTTT
TRBV6-1	.	.	TRBJ2-4	11	CASREGDIQYF	TGTGCCAGCAGGGAAGGGGACATTCAGTACTTC
TRBV28	TRBD1	.	TRBJ1-5	17	CASSLWTGSYSNQPQHF	TGTGCCAGCAGTTTGTGGACAGGGAGCTATAGCAATCAGCCCCAGCATTTT
TRBV11-3	.	.	TRBJ1-2	14	CASSSGHEKGGYTF	TGTGCCAGCAGCTCGGGTCACGAAAAAGGGGGCTACACCTTC
TRBV5-6	TRBD1	.	TRBJ1-4	16	CASSSPSQGTGEKLFF	TGTGCCAGCAGCTCCCCCTCACAGGGGACAGGGGAAAAACTGTTTTTT
TRBV27	.	.	TRBJ1-5	16	CASSPLGRGSGQPQHF	TGTGCCAGCAGTCCACTGGGGAGGGGATCGGGACAGCCCCAGCATTTT
TRBV28	.	.	TRBJ2-1	16	CASSKVGRGVYNEQFF	TGTGCCAGCAGCAAAGTTGGCCGGGGTGTCTACAATGAGCAGTTCTTC
TRBV28	.	.	TRBJ2-6	16	CASSLFGSPGANVLTF	TGTGCCAGCAGTTTATTCGGAAGCCCTGGGGCCAACGTCCTGACTTTC
TRBV19	.	.	TRBJ1-4	13	CASRGGAVEKLFF	TGTGCCAGTAGGGGAGGGGCCGTTGAAAAACTGTTTTTT
TRBV9	TRBD2	.	TRBJ2-5	14	CASSRGGFIETQYF	TGTGCCAGCAGTAGGGGAGGGTTCATAGAGACCCAGTACTTC
TRBV28	.	.	TRBJ2-7	14	CASSSTVSSYEQYF	TGTGCCAGCAGTTCGACAGTCTCCTCCTACGAGCAGTACTTC
TRBV19	TRBD1	few	TRBJ1-5	13	CASGQGLGQPQHF	TGTGCCAGCGGACAGGGACTAGGTCAGCCCCAGCATTTT
TRBV5-5	.	.	TRBJ1-1	15	CASSPTDSSGTEAFF	TGTGCCAGCAGCCCCACTGACAGCTCGGGGACTGAAGCTTTCTTT
TRBV25-1	.	.	TRBJ1-1	13	CASSKLRGTEAFF	TGTGCCAGCAGTAAATTAAGGGGCACTGAAGCTTTCTTT
TRBV7-6	TRBD1	.	TRBJ2-7	15	CASSPRQGWTYEQYF	TGTGCCAGCAGCCCAAGACAGGGGTGGACCTACGAGCAGTACTTC
TRBV12-5	.	.	TRBJ1-3	17	CASGLGVRGSDGNTIYF	TGTGCTAGTGGTTTGGGGGTTCGGGGGAGTGACGGAAACACCATATATTTT
TRBV28	.	.	TRBJ1-4	14	CASSGGGWGEKLFF	TGTGCCAGCTCGGGAGGAGGGTGGGGGGAAAAACTGTTTTTT
TRBV15	.	.	TRBJ1-2	15	CATSRDRTGVYGYTF	TGTGCCACCAGCAGAGATCGAACAGGAGTCTATGGCTACACCTTC
TRBV10-1	TRBD1	.	TRBJ2-7	16	CASSESPGQGSSEQYF	TGCGCCAGCAGTGAGTCGCCGGGACAGGGATCGAGTGAGCAGTACTTC
TRBV11-3	.	.	TRBJ2-1	15	CASSFRLSSYNEQFF	TGTGCCAGCAGCTTTAGACTATCCTCCTACAATGAGCAGTTCTTC
TRBV2	.	.	TRBJ1-6	13	CASNPDYNSPLHF	TGTGCCAGCAATCCGGACTATAATTCACCCCTCCACTTT
TRBV28	.	once	TRBJ2-5	18	CASSSDETQRGTQETQYF	TGTGCCAGCAGTTCCGACGAGACACAGAGGGGGACCCAAGAGACCCAGTACTTC
TRBV28	TRBD2	.	TRBJ2-3	16	CASSFPSGGGPDTQYF	TGTGCCAGCAGTTTTCCCTCGGGGGGGGGCCCAGATACGCAGTATTTT
TRBV19	.	.	TRBJ1-1	13	CASSTQENTEAFF	TGTGCCAGTAGTACACAGGAGAACACTGAAGCTTTCTTT
TRBV14	TRBD2	.	TRBJ2-3	16	CASSHLTSGGADTQYF	TGTGCCAGCAGCCACCTTACTAGCGGGGGGGCGGATACGCAGTATTTT
TRBV7-4	.	once	TRBJ2-1	16	CASSLLGGPPGNEQFF	TGTGCCAGCAGCCTTTTGGGGGGACCACCGGGCAATGAGCAGTTCTTC
TRBV6-5	.	.	TRBJ2-5	14	CASIDRTNQETQYF	TGTGCCAGCATAGACAGGACAAACCAAGAGACCCAGTACTTC
TRBV21-1	.	few	TRBJ1-1	11	CASSRSDEAFF	TGTGCCAGCAGCAGGTCCGATGAAGCTTTCTTT
TRBV18	TRBD1	.	TRBJ1-2	16	CASSPAGTGLDYGYTF	TGTGCCAGCTCACCGGCCGGGACAGGGTTAGACTATGGCTACACCTTC
TRBV7-9	.	.	TRBJ2-7	14	CASSSPQGGNEQYF	TGTGCCAGCAGCTCACCTCAGGGGGGCAACGAGCAGTACTTC
TRBV13	.	few	TRBJ1-4	17	CASSLRQGARTNEKLFF	TGTGCCAGCAGCTTACGGCAGGGCGCGCGAACTAATGAAAAACTGTTTTTT
TRBV10-3	.	.	TRBJ2-5	13	CAISEGVMETQYF	TGTGCCATCAGTGAGGGGGTAATGGAGACCCAGTACTTC
TRBV6-5	.	.	TRBJ1-2	12	CANVRGVRDYTF	TGTGCCAATGTGAGGGGAGTCCGCGACTACACCTTC
TRBV28	.	.	TRBJ2-5	18	CASSSDETQGGTQETQYF	TGTGCCAGCAGTTCCGACGAGACACAGGGGGGGACCCAAGAGACCCAGTACTTC